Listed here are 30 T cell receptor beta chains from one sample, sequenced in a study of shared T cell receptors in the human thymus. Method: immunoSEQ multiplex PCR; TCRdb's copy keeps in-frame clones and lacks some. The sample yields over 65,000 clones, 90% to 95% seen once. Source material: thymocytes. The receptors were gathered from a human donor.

This CDR3 reads CASRQRDNGSYEQYF. In DNA, the CDR3 is TGTGCCAGCAGGCAGCGGGACAACGGCTCCTACGAGCAGTACTTC. The chain employs TRBV5-4 and TRBJ2-7; perhaps TRBD2 as D (7 bases). This CDR3 is 15 amino acids long. Trimming took off 5 bases at V and 0 bases at J, with 15 bases between the two ends. Germline assignment: CDR1 SGHNT and CDR2 YYREEE (reference sequence).

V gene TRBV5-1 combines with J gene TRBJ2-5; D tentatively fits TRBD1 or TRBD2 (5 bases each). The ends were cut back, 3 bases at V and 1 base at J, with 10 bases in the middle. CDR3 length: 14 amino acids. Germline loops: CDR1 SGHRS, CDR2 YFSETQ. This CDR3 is CASSSPGGQETQYF. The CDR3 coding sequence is TGCGCCAGCAGCTCCCCTGGGGGCCAAGAGACCCAGTACTTC.

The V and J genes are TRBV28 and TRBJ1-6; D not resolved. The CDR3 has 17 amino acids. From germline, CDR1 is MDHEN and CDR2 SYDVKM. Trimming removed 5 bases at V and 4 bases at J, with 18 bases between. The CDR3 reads CASSQHRRGIYNSPLHF. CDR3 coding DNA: TGTGCCAGCAGTCAACACCGACGAGGGATATATAATTCACCCCTCCACTTT.

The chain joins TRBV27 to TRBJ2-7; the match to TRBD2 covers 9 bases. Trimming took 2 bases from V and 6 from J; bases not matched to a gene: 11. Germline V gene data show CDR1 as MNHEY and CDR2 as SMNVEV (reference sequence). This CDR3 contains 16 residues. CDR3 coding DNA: TGTGCCAGCAGTTTAGCGGGGGGGCCAGAGTATTGCGAGCAGTACTTC. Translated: CASSLAGGPEYCEQYF.

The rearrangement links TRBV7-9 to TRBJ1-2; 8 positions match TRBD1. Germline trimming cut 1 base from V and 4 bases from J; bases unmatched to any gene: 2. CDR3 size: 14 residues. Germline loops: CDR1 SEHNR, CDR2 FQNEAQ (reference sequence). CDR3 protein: CASSLGGQAYGYTF. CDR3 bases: TGTGCCAGCAGCTTAGGGGGACAGGCCTATGGCTACACCTTC.

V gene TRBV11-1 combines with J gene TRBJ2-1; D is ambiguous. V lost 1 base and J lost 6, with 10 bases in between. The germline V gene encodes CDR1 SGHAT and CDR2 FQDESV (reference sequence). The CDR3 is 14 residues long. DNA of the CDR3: TGTGCCAGCAGCTTAGAATGGGGTTGCAATGAGCAGTTCTTC. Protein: CASSLEWGCNEQFF.

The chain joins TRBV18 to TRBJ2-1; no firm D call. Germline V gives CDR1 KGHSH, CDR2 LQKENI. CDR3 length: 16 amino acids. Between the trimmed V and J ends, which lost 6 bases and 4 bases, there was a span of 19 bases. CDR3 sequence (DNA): TGTGCCAGCTCGTTGACCAGGATTCCCTCGTACAATGAGCAGTTCTTC. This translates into CASSLTRIPSYNEQFF.

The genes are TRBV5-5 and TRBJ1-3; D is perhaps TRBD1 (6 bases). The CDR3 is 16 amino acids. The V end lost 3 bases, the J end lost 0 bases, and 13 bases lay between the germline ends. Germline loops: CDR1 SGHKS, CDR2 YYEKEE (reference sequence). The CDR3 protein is CASSSRQGSSGNTIYF. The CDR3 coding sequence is TGTGCCAGCAGCTCCCGCCAGGGGAGCTCTGGAAACACCATATATTTT.

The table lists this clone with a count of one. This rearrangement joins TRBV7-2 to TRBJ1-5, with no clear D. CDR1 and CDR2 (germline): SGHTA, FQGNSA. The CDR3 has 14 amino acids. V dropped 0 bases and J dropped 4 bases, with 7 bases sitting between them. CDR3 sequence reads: CASSLARGNQPQHF. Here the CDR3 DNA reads TGTGCCAGCAGCTTAGCACGGGGAAATCAGCCCCAGCATTTT.

The CDR3, as DNA: TGTGCCAGTAGTATAGATCGGCCGGGACAGGGGGCCGACGAGCAGTACTTC. Protein: CASSIDRPGQGADEQYF. The rearrangement links TRBV19 to TRBJ2-7, with 12 bases that match TRBD1. V was pared by 0 bases and J by 5 bases, with 8 bases of the junction left unmatched. The CDR3 consists of 17 residues. The germline V gene has CDR1 LNHDA and CDR2 SQIVND (reference sequence).

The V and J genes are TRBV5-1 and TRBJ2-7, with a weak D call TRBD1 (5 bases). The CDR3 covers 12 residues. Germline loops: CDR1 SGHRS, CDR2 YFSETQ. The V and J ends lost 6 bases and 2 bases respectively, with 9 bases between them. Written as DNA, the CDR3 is TGCGCCAGCAATGAGACAGCCTACGAGCAGTACTTC. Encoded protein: CASNETAYEQYF.

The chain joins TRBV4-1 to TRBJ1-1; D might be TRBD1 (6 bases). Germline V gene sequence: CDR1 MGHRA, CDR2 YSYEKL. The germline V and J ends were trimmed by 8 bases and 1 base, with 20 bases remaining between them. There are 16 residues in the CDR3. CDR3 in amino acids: CASRGRGSDWNTEAFF. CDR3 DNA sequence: TGCGCCAGCCGAGGGAGGGGGTCTGATTGGAACACTGAAGCTTTCTTT.

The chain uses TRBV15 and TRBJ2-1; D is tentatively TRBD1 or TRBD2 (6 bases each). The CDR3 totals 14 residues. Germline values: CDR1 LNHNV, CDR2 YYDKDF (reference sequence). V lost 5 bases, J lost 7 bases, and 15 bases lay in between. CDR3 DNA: TGTGCCACCAGCCGACGGCCGGGGGCGAATGAGCAGTTCTTC. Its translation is CATSRRPGANEQFF.

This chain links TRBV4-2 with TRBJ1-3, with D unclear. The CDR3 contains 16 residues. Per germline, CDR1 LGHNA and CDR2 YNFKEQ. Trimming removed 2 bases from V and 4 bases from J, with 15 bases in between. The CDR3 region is CASSQRTMPLGNTIYF. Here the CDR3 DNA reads TGTGCCAGCAGCCAAAGGACGATGCCCCTCGGAAACACCATATATTTT.

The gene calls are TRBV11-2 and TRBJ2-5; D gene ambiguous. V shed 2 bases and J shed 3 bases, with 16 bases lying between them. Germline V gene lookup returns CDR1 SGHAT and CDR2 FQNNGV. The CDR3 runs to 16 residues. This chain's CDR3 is CASSLPLRNPEETQYF. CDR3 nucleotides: TGTGCCAGCAGCTTACCCCTCAGGAACCCCGAAGAGACCCAGTACTTC.

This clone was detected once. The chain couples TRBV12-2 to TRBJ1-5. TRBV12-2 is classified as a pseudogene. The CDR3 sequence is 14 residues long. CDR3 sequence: CASRPPVSNQPQHF. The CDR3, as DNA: TGTGCAAGTCGCCCCCCGGTTAGCAATCAGCCCCAGCATTTT.

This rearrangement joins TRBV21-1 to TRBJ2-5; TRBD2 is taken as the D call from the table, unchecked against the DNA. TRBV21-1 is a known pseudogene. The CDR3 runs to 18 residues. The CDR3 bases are TGTGCCAGCAGCAAAGCGCTTTCCGTCAGGAGACGGGAGAAGACCCAGTACTTC. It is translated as CASSKALSVRRREKTQYF.

DNA for the CDR3: TGTGCCAGCAGCAATCCCCGGGCCTCACCCCCCCAGAACACTGAAGCTTTCTTT. As protein: CASSNPRASPPQNTEAFF. The chain has TRBV7-2 and TRBJ1-1; D is unresolved. Trimming took off 5 bases at V and 1 base at J, with 23 bases between the two ends. Germline CDR1 and CDR2: SGHTA and FQGNSA. CDR3 length: 18 residues.

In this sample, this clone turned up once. DNA of the CDR3: TGTGCCAGCAGCCAAGAAAGTCTAGCGTTAACCTACGAGCAGTACTTC. Translation: CASSQESLALTYEQYF. The J gene is TRBJ2-7, the V gene TRBV4-2; a possible D gene is TRBD2 (6 bases). Trimming removed 0 bases at V and 2 bases at J, with 14 bases between. The CDR3 totals 16 residues. The V gene's germline CDR1 is LGHNA and CDR2 YNFKEQ.

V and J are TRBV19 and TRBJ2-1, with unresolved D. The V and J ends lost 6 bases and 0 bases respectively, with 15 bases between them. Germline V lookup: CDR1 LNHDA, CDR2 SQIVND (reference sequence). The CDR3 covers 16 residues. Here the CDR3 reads CASSAYGLSSYNEQFF. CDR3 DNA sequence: TGTGCCAGTAGCGCCTACGGGCTAAGCTCCTACAATGAGCAGTTCTTC. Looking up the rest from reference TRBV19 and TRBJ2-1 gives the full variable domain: DGGITQSPKYLFRKEGQNVTLSCEQNLNHDAMYWYRQDPGQGLRLIYYSQIVNDFQKGDIAEGYSVSREKKESFPLTVTSAQKNPTAFYLCASSAYGLSSYNEQFFGPGTRLTVL.

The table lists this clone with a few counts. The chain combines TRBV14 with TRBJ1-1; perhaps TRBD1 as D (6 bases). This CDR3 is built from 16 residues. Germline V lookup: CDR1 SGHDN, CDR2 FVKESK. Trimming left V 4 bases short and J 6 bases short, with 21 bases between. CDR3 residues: CASSRNVYRVVSEAFF. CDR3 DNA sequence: TGTGCCAGCAGCCGGAACGTATACAGGGTAGTCTCTGAAGCTTTCTTT.

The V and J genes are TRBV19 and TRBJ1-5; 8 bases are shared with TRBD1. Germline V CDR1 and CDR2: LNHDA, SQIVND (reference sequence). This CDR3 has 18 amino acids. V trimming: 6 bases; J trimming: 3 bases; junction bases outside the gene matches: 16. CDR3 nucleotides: TGTGCCAGTAGCCAAGGAGGGACAGGTCGTACACTCAATCAGCCCCAGCATTTT. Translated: CASSQGGTGRTLNQPQHF.

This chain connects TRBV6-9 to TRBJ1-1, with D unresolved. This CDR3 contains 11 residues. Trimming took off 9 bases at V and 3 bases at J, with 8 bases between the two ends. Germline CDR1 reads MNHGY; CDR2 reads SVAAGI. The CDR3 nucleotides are TGTGCCAGGCGCTGGGACACTGAAGCTTTCTTT. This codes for CARRWDTEAFF.

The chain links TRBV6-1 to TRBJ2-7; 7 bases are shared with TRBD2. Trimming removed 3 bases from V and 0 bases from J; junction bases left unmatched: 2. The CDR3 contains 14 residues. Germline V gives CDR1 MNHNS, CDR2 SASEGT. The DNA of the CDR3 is TGTGCCAGCAGTGATCGGGGGGTCTCCTACGAGCAGTACTTC. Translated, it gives CASSDRGVSYEQYF.

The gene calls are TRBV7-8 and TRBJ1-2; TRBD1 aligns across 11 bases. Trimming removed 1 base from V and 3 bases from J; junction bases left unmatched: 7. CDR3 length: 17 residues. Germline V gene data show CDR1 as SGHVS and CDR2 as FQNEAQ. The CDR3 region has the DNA TGTGCCAGCAGCTTAGAATGGGACAGGGGGTCCCACTATGGCTACACCTTC. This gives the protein CASSLEWDRGSHYGYTF. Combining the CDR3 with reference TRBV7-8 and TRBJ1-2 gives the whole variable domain GAGVSQSPRYKVAKRGQDVALRCDPISGHVSLFWYQQALGQGPEFLTYFQNEAQLDKSGLPSDRFFAERPEGSVSTLKIQRTQQEDSAVYLCASSLEWDRGSHYGYTFGSGTRLTVV.

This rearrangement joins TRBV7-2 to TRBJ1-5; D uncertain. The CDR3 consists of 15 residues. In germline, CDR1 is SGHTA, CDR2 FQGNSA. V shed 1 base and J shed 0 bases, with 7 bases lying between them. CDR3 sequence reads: CASSLVQSSNQPQHF. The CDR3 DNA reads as TGTGCCAGCAGCTTAGTCCAGAGTAGCAATCAGCCCCAGCATTTT.

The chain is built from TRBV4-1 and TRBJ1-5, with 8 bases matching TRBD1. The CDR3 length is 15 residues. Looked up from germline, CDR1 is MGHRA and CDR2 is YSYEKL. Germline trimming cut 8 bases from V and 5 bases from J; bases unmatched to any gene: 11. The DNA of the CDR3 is TGCGCCAGCGCTCCTGGCGTGACAGGGGATCAGCCCCAGCATTTT. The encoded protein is CASAPGVTGDQPQHF.

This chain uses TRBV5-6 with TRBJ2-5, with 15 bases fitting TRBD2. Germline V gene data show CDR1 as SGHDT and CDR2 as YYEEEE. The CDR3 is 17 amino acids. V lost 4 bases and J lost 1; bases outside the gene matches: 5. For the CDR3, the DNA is TGTGCCAGCAGCGCCGGACTAGCGGGGGGGCCCCAAGAGACCCAGTACTTC. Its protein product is CASSAGLAGGPQETQYF.

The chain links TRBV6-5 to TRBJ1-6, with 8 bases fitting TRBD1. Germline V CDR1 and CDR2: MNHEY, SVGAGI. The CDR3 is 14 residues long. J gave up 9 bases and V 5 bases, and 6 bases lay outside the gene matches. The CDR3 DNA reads TGTGCCAGCAGTCAGGACAGGGAGGGTTCACCCCTCCACTTT. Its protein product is CASSQDREGSPLHF.

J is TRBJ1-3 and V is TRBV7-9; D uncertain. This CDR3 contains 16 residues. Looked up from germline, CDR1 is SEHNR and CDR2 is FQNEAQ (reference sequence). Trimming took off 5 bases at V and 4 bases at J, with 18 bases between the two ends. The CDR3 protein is CASSPKTSFSGNTIYF. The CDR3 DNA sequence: TGTGCCAGCAGCCCCAAGACCTCTTTTTCGGGAAACACCATATATTTT.